Each of the 21 T cell receptor beta chains below was sequenced from the same sample in a study of PD-1 blockade in classical Hodgkin lymphoma. Profiling relied on immunoSEQ multiplex PCR, and the TCRdb table lists in-frame clones only, not all of them. The sample includes 100,000 to 120,000 clones, about nine tenths of them seen just once. This sample's time point: cycle 4 day 1 (C4D1), after five to seven weeks of nivolumab. After autologous stem cell transplantation all patients relapsed, and prior brentuximab vedotin exposure differed between cohorts. The sequenced sample was peripheral blood mononuclear cells (PBMCs), obtained before the fourth cycle of nivolumab. The receptors derive from a human donor with classical Hodgkin lymphoma.

This chain links TRBV6-5 with TRBJ2-7; no definite D call. Trimming left V 2 bases short and J 4 bases short, with 12 bases between. The V gene's germline CDR1 is MNHEY and CDR2 SVGAGI. The length of the CDR3 is 14 residues. CDR3 in DNA: TGTGCCAGCAGTTACGGGATGGAGTTTTACGAGCAGTACTTC. Translated: CASSYGMEFYEQYF.

In its sample, this clone was seen once. This chain joins TRBV5-5 and TRBJ2-3; 8 positions match TRBD1. J gave up 3 bases and V 0 bases, and 6 bases lay outside the gene matches. The CDR3 runs to 16 residues. The germline V gene has CDR1 SGHKS and CDR2 YYEKEE (reference sequence). CDR3 DNA sequence: TGTGCCAGCAGCTTGGGGACAGGGCTATGGACAGATACGCAGTATTTT. It translates to CASSLGTGLWTDTQYF.

The J gene is TRBJ1-4, the V gene TRBV5-1, with D uncertain. The CDR3 is 16 residues long. CDR1 is SGHRS and CDR2 is YFSETQ in the germline V gene. The V end lost 0 bases, the J end lost 2 bases, and 11 bases lay between the germline ends. The DNA of the CDR3 is TGCGCCAGCAGCTTGGGGGAGTTCCCGACTAATGAAAAACTGTTTTTT. This encodes CASSLGEFPTNEKLFF.

V gene TRBV7-6 combines with J gene TRBJ1-4, with TRBD1 matching 9 bases. Trimming cost V 5 bases and J 7 bases; bases outside gene matches: 5. Germline V CDR1 and CDR2: SGHVS, FNYEAQ. CDR3 length: 14 residues. As DNA, the CDR3 is TGTGCCAGCAGCCAGGGACAGGGCGGTGAAAAACTGTTTTTT. Its translation is CASSQGQGGEKLFF.

This sequence joins TRBV9 and TRBJ1-1; no reliable D call. Germline CDR1 is SGDLS and CDR2 is YYNGEE. This CDR3 comprises 13 residues. V was pared by 6 bases and J by 0 bases, with 9 bases between. Here the CDR3 reads CASIRVMNTEAFF. Here the CDR3 DNA reads TGTGCCAGCATACGAGTGATGAACACTGAAGCTTTCTTT.

The rearrangement joins TRBV9 to TRBJ2-2; no firm D call. Germline lookup yields CDR1 SGDLS and CDR2 YYNGEE. V lost 6 bases to trimming and J lost 1 base, with 7 bases between them. This CDR3 contains 13 residues. CDR3 nucleotides: TGTGCCAGCATGTCCGGGAACACCGGGGAGCTGTTTTTT. Protein sequence: CASMSGNTGELFF.

The V gene is TRBV7-2, the J gene TRBJ2-3, with D uncertain. This CDR3 has 14 amino acids. The V end was cut by 1 base, the J end by 6 bases, with 11 bases between. Germline lookup yields CDR1 SGHTA and CDR2 FQGNSA. CDR3 in amino acids: CASSLVTVGDTQYF. CDR3 coding DNA: TGTGCCAGCAGCTTAGTGACCGTCGGGGATACGCAGTATTTT.

The chain is built from TRBV11-2 and TRBJ2-5, with D uncertain. CDR1 and CDR2 from the germline V gene are SGHAT and FQNNGV. The CDR3 consists of 13 residues. V lost 5 bases, J lost 5 bases, and 12 bases lay in between. CDR3 loop: CASSLGRYETQYF. CDR3 sequence (DNA): TGTGCCAGCAGCCTGGGTCGGTATGAGACCCAGTACTTC.

This chain links TRBV29-1 with TRBJ1-3; D remains unclear. Trimming pared 4 bases from V and 2 bases from J, leaving 9 bases between. In germline, CDR1 is SQVTM, CDR2 ANQGSEA. The CDR3 is 13 residues long. The CDR3 sequence is CSVGASTGNTIYF. The CDR3 nucleotides are TGCAGCGTTGGGGCCTCAACTGGAAACACCATATATTTT. The full variable domain, in which reference TRBV29-1 and TRBJ1-3 provide the parts outside the CDR3, is SAVISQKPSRDICQRGTSLTIQCQVDSQVTMMFWYRQQPGQSLTLIATANQGSEATYESGFVIDKFPISRPNLTFSTLTVSNMSPEDSSIYLCSVGASTGNTIYFGEGSWLTVV.

V and J are TRBV6-6 and TRBJ1-1, with a tentative D call TRBD1 (5 bases). There are 12 residues in the CDR3. Looked up from germline, CDR1 is MNHNY and CDR2 is SVGAGI (reference sequence). V was shortened by 2 bases and J by 8 bases, with 9 bases between the two germline ends. CDR3 in DNA: TGTGCCAGCAGTTACGGGGCAGGGGAAGCTTTCTTT. Residues: CASSYGAGEAFF.

J is TRBJ2-4 and V is TRBV27; no reliable D call. With 3 bases removed from V and 5 bases from J, the gap between germline ends came to 8 bases. The CDR3 is made up of 13 amino acids. Germline V gene sequence: CDR1 MNHEY, CDR2 SMNVEV (reference sequence). CDR3 in DNA: TGTGCCAGCAGTTTCGGCGGACAAAACATTCAGTACTTC. Translation: CASSFGGQNIQYF.

This clone appeared once. The chain's CDR3 is CAWSSGTGNTEAFF. Written as DNA, the CDR3 is TGTGCCTGGAGCTCGGGGACTGGGAACACTGAAGCTTTCTTT. The chain employs TRBV30 and TRBJ1-1; weak D call: TRBD1 (5 bases). In germline, CDR1 is GTSNPN, CDR2 SVGIG (reference sequence). The CDR3 spans 14 residues. V dropped 3 bases and J dropped 1 base, with 12 bases sitting between them. The complete variable domain, with remaining parts taken from reference TRBV30 and TRBJ1-1, reads SQTIHQWPATLVQPVGSPLSLECTVEGTSNPNLYWYRQAAGRGLQLLFYSVGIGQISSEVPQNLSASRPQDRQFILSSKKLLLSDSGFYLCAWSSGTGNTEAFFGQGTRLTVV.

This chain links TRBV2 with TRBJ2-3; the match to TRBD2 covers 9 bases. V was pared by 7 bases and J by 4 bases, with 3 bases of the junction left unmatched. The CDR3 spans 13 residues. Germline-derived CDR1 and CDR2 are SNHLY and FYNNEI. In DNA form, the CDR3 reads TGTGCCAGCACTAGCGGGACCCCAGATACGCAGTATTTT. It codes for CASTSGTPDTQYF.

V usage is TRBV7-2 and J usage is TRBJ1-2; D remains unclear. The V and J ends lost 5 bases and 4 bases respectively, with 5 bases between them. Germline CDR1 and CDR2: SGHTA and FQGNSA. The CDR3 consists of 11 residues. The CDR3 nucleotides are TGTGCCAGCAGCGCGGGCTATGGCTACACCTTC. This gives the protein CASSAGYGYTF.

The rearrangement joins TRBV30 to TRBJ2-7; TRBD2 aligns across 7 bases. V lost 3 bases and J lost 1; bases outside the gene matches: 15. The germline V gene has CDR1 GTSNPN and CDR2 SVGIG (reference sequence). CDR3 length: 17 residues. CDR3 in amino acids: CAWRDEVYAGVSYEQYF. Here the CDR3 DNA reads TGTGCCTGGAGAGACGAAGTTTACGCGGGAGTATCCTACGAGCAGTACTTC.

This sequence joins TRBV28 and TRBJ1-5; tentatively, D is TRBD1 (5 bases). V was trimmed by 1 base and J by 2 bases, leaving 6 bases between them. The CDR3 length is 14 residues. Germline CDR1 is MDHEN and CDR2 is SYDVKM. The CDR3 nucleotides read TGTGCCAGCAGTTTATTACAGGGCAATCAGCCCCAGCATTTT. This codes for CASSLLQGNQPQHF.

This clone has only a few counts. V gene TRBV11-3 combines with J gene TRBJ1-1, with no clear D. V was trimmed by 5 bases and J by 8 bases, leaving 15 bases between them. The CDR3 is 13 amino acids. Germline CDR1 SGHNT, CDR2 YENEEA. CDR3 sequence: CASSLGPALEAFF. In nucleotides, the CDR3 is TGTGCCAGCAGCCTTGGGCCCGCCCTGGAAGCTTTCTTT.

The chain links TRBV7-9 to TRBJ1-5; D gene ambiguous. The CDR3 spans 11 residues. CDR1 and CDR2 from the germline V gene are SEHNR and FQNEAQ (reference sequence). The V end was cut by 8 bases, the J end by 2 bases, with 4 bases between. This chain's CDR3 is CASGGNQPQHF. The CDR3 DNA is TGTGCCAGCGGGGGCAATCAGCCCCAGCATTTT. The variable domain in full, completed from reference TRBV7-9 and TRBJ1-5, reads DTGVSQNPRHKITKRGQNVTFRCDPISEHNRLYWYRQTLGQGPEFLTYFQNEAQLEKSRLLSDRFSAERPKGSFSTLEIQRTEQGDSAMYLCASGGNQPQHFGDGTRLSIL.

The V and J genes are TRBV2 and TRBJ1-1; D may be TRBD1 (5 bases). Germline-derived CDR1 and CDR2 are SNHLY and FYNNEI. Trimming shortened V by 6 bases and J by 7 bases, and 12 bases separated the two germline ends. The CDR3 spans 12 residues. The CDR3 region has the DNA TGTGCCAGCAGCGCTGGGACGGGTGAAGCTTTCTTT. It yields the protein CASSAGTGEAFF. The full variable domain, its missing parts supplied by reference TRBV2 and TRBJ1-1, is EPEVTQTPSHQVTQMGQEVILRCVPISNHLYFYWYRQILGQKVEFLVSFYNNEISEKSEIFDDQFSVERPDGSNFTLKIRSTKLEDSAMYFCASSAGTGEAFFGQGTRLTVV.

This rearrangement joins TRBV4-1 to TRBJ2-1; TRBD2 matches 11 bases. Germline loops: CDR1 MGHRA, CDR2 YSYEKL. V shed 5 bases and J 13 bases; nucleotides not matched to a gene: 13. This CDR3 is 15 amino acids long. CDR3 DNA sequence: TGCGCCAGCAGCTCGCCGACTAGCGGGATGAGTTATCAGTTCTTC. This encodes CASSSPTSGMSYQFF.

The chain is built from TRBV4-1 and TRBJ2-7; D remains unclear. Looked up from germline, CDR1 is MGHRA and CDR2 is YSYEKL. Deletions cut 0 bases from V and 0 bases from J, with 12 bases between. The CDR3 spans 16 residues. CDR3 region: CASSQDVGSLSYEQYF. The DNA of the CDR3 is TGCGCCAGCAGCCAAGATGTGGGATCCCTCTCCTACGAGCAGTACTTC.